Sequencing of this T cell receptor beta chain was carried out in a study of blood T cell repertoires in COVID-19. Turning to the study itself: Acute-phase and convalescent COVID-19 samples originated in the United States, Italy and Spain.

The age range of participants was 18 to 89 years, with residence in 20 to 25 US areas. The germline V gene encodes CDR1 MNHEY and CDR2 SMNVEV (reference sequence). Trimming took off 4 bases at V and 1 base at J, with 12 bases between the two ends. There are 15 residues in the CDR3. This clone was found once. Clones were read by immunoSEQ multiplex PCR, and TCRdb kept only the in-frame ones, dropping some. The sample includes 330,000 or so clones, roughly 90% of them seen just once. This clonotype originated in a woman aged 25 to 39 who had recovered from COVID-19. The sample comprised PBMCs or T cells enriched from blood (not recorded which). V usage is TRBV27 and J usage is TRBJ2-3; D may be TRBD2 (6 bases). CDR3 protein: CASSWRDLGTDTQYF. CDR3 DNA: TGTGCCAGCAGTTGGCGGGACCTGGGCACAGATACGCAGTATTTT.